These T cell receptor beta chains were read from a single sample in a study of blood T cell repertoires in COVID-19. Clones were sequenced by immunoSEQ multiplex PCR, and TCRdb holds only the in-frame ones, with some missing. The sample records roughly 140,000 clones, 75% to 85% being singletons. The specimen was peripheral blood. The receptors shown here come from a man aged 45-65 years with acute or convalescent COVID-19. The CDR3 runs from the conserved cysteine through the conserved F or W. The D gene is left open where the match is weak. Some rows mark clone size as missing; the rest say once, few, many or name a class of expanded clone.

CDR3aa	CDR3nt	d_gene	v_gene	j_gene	abundance
CASSLGAVNTEAFF	TGTGCCAGCAGCTTAGGAGCGGTGAACACTGAAGCTTTCTTT	NA	TRBV7-6	TRBJ1-1	NA
CASSYTGGVGELFF	TGTGCCAGCAGCTACACAGGGGGCGTAGGGGAGCTGTTTTTT	TRBD1	TRBV7-3	TRBJ2-2	NA
CASSINREGYGYTF	TGTGCCAGCAGTATCAACAGGGAAGGTTATGGCTACACCTTC	NA	TRBV6-5	TRBJ1-2	NA
CASSARQGVDTQYF	TGTGCCAGCAGCGCTCGACAGGGAGTTGATACGCAGTATTTT	TRBD1	TRBV7-2	TRBJ2-3	NA
CASSLGQPEAFF	TGTGCCAGCAGTTTGGGACAGCCTGAAGCTTTCTTT	TRBD1	TRBV6-2/TRBV6-3	TRBJ1-1	NA
CASSFSAGSWDF	TGTGCCAGCAGCTTTTCAGCGGGGTCCTGGGATTTT	TRBD2	TRBV7-9	TRBJ2-3	NA
CASIPFTRRDRVQPQHF	TGTGCCAGTATCCCCTTCACCAGGAGGGACAGGGTTCAGCCCCAGCATTTT	TRBD1	TRBV19	TRBJ1-5	NA
CASSVQEAGVSEAFF	TGTGCCAGCAGTGTTCAAGAGGCTGGTGTGAGTGAAGCTTTCTTT	NA	TRBV2	TRBJ1-1	NA
CASSPRPGGSTGELFF	TGTGCCAGCTCACCCAGGCCGGGGGGAAGCACCGGGGAGCTGTTTTTT	TRBD2	TRBV18	TRBJ2-2	NA
CASSHPGQGAYEQFF	TGCGCCAGCAGCCACCCGGGACAGGGGGCATATGAGCAGTTCTTC	TRBD1	TRBV10-1	TRBJ2-1	NA
CASSLTGGKTSGNTIYF	TGCGCCAGCAGCTTAACCGGAGGTAAAACCTCTGGAAACACCATATATTTT	NA	TRBV5-1	TRBJ1-3	NA
CASSLSGVYNEQFF	TGTGCCAGCAGCTTATCAGGGGTCTACAATGAGCAGTTCTTC	NA	TRBV7-9	TRBJ2-1	NA
CASSRDRFTETQYF	TGTGCCAGCAGTAGGGACAGGTTTACAGAGACCCAGTACTTC	TRBD1	TRBV2	TRBJ2-5	NA
CASSSGLAVNEQFF	TGTGCCAGCAGTTCGGGACTAGCGGTTAATGAGCAGTTCTTC	TRBD2	TRBV27	TRBJ2-1	NA
CASSLAGTYNEQFF	TGTGCCAGCAGCCTAGCGGGAACCTACAATGAGCAGTTCTTC	TRBD2	TRBV27	TRBJ2-1	NA
CASRAWAPNTGELFF	TGTGCCAGCAGGGCGTGGGCCCCAAACACCGGGGAGCTGTTTTTT	NA	TRBV11-3	TRBJ2-2	NA
CASSYQPTGVPSEAFF	TGTGCCAGCAGTTACCAACCGACAGGGGTCCCTTCTGAAGCTTTCTTT	TRBD1	TRBV6-5	TRBJ1-1	NA
CASSLDTRSGYGYTF	TGTGCCAGCAGCTTAGATACAAGATCGGGCTATGGCTACACCTTC	NA	TRBV7-9	TRBJ1-2	once